A single sample is the source of the 17 T cell receptor beta chains below, sequenced in a study of T cells in Graves' hyperthyroidism and ophthalmopathy. TCR beta CDR3 region amplification was performed from RNA transcripts. TCR CDR3 underwent first-round RT-PCR with the HTBI primer set. TCRdb reanalysed the multiplex PCR reads using MiXCR and keeps one entry per CDR3 protein. The repertoire holds hundreds of thousands of distinct CDR3 sequences, 13% to 15% seen once, with approximately 10% in the top ten. The sequencing sample was made of blood. The receptors originated from a young woman with Graves' hyperthyroidism.

V gene TRBV4-1 combines with J gene TRBJ2-2, with a tentative D call TRBD1 (5 bases). The CDR3 sequence is 16 residues long. Germline V gene data show CDR1 as MGHRA and CDR2 as YSYEKL. V lost 4 bases, J lost 1 base, and 13 bases lay in between. DNA for the CDR3: TGCGCCAGCAGCCCTTTCCGACAGATGAACACCGGGGAGCTGTTTTTT. It codes for CASSPFRQMNTGELFF.

In the case of this clonotype: This may come from a read error, since a much larger clone is one base off. No conserved phenylalanine or tryptophan is present at the end of the CDR3, so a read error is the likely explanation. This chain joins TRBV2 and TRBJ2-3, with 9 bases fitting TRBD1. With V trimmed by 6 bases and J by 0 bases, 7 bases remained unmatched. The CDR3 runs 16 residues. CDR1 SNHLY and CDR2 FYNNEI come from the germline V gene. The CDR3 coding sequence is TGTGCCAGCAGGGCGACAGGGGGTTGGAGCACAGATACGCAGTATCTT. This codes for CASRATGGWSTDTQYL.

This clonotype came up a few times. The V gene is TRBV14, the J gene TRBJ2-7; the D is unclear. The CDR3 totals 12 residues. Germline V gene sequence: CDR1 SGHDN, CDR2 FVKESK. Trimming removed 4 bases at V and 5 bases at J, with 9 bases between. CDR3 DNA: TGTGCCAGCAGCCCGTATTCCCACGAGCAGTACTTC. Protein product: CASSPYSHEQYF.

This clonotype was seen ten or more times. Relative to the germline gene, one junction end is altered; a read error may explain this. The J gene is TRBJ2-3, the V gene TRBV2; 8 positions match TRBD2. The length of the CDR3 is 14 residues. The V gene's germline CDR1 is SNHLY and CDR2 FYNNEI. The DNA of the CDR3 is TGTGCCAGCAGTCAAGCGGGAGATCCAGATACGCAGTATTTT. Its protein product is CASSQAGDPDTQYF. Drawing the rest from reference TRBV2 and TRBJ2-3, the complete variable domain is EPEVTQTPSHQVTQMGQEVILRCVPISNHLYFYWYRQILGQKVEFLVSFYNNEISEKSEIFDDQFSVERPDGSNFTLKIRSTKLEDSAMYFCASSQAGDPDTQYFGPGTRLTVL.

This clonotype was found a few times. The V call is TRBV5-1, the J call TRBJ1-4, with D maybe TRBD1 (5 bases). CDR1 is SGHRS and CDR2 is YFSETQ in the germline V gene. V lost 4 bases to trimming and J lost 4 bases, with 17 bases between them. The CDR3 contains 16 residues. CDR3 DNA: TGCGCCAGCAGCCCAGGGACTCAGGGCGATAATGAAAAACTGTTTTTT. Translating it yields CASSPGTQGDNEKLFF.

A note on this clonotype: One base away lies a much larger clone, so this may be a sequencing read error. The genes are TRBV6-5 and TRBJ2-1; D unresolved. Gene TRBJ2-7 matches the end of the DNA better, so the J call may be wrong. The germline CDR1 and CDR2 sequences are MNHEY and SVGAGI. CDR3 size: 17 residues. CDR3: CASSYPRTKVVFNEQYF. The CDR3 DNA follows: TGTGCCAGCAGTTACCCCCGCACTAAGGTAGTCTTCAATGAGCAGTACTTC.

The chain is built from TRBV7-9 and TRBJ1-2, with a possible D match to TRBD1 (6 bases). The CDR3 sequence is 16 residues long. The germline CDR1 and CDR2 sequences are SEHNR and FQNEAQ (reference sequence). Trimming shortened V by 6 bases and J by 4 bases, and 21 bases separated the two germline ends. The chain's CDR3 is CASSGAGGGSAYGYTF. The CDR3 nucleotides read TGTGCCAGCAGTGGGGCGGGTGGGGGCTCCGCCTATGGCTACACCTTC.

The rearrangement joins TRBV7-9 to TRBJ1-6; TRBD1 aligns across 9 bases. V dropped 5 bases and J dropped 8; count of bases not matched to a gene: 7. Germline assignment: CDR1 SEHNR and CDR2 FQNEAQ (reference sequence). The CDR3 consists of 15 residues. The CDR3 is CASSGPGQGYSPLHF. In DNA form, the CDR3 reads TGTGCCAGCAGCGGACCGGGACAGGGATATTCACCCCTCCACTTT.

Comments on this clonotype: At one of its ends the junction is not consistent with the germline gene, which may arise from a read error. V gene TRBV7-7 combines with J gene TRBJ2-1; D gene ambiguous. Germline assignment: CDR1 SSHAT and CDR2 FNYEAQ (reference sequence). CDR3 length: 13 residues. For the CDR3, the DNA is TGTGCTAGCAGCTTAGGCTCGGGCAATGAGCAGTTCTTC. It encodes CASSLGSGNEQFF.

This clonotype was detected a few times. The CDR3 DNA reads as TGCGCCAGCAGCTTGGTGCCAGACAATCAGCCCCAGCATTTT. It is translated as CASSLVPDNQPQHF. The V and J genes are TRBV5-1 and TRBJ1-5; D call uncertain. V was pared by 0 bases and J by 3 bases, with 7 bases between. The CDR3 has 14 residues. Germline V gene data show CDR1 as SGHRS and CDR2 as YFSETQ.

This clonotype was found many times. The rearrangement links TRBV6-1 to TRBJ1-2; 9 bases agree with TRBD1. The germline gives CDR1 MNHNS, CDR2 SASEGT. V gave up 5 bases and J gave up 3 bases; unmatched junction bases: 7. The CDR3 is made up of 15 amino acids. The CDR3 sequence: CASSPDRGEDYGYTF. DNA for the CDR3: TGTGCCAGCAGTCCGGACAGGGGAGAGGACTATGGCTACACCTTC.

This clonotype has a handful of counts. The chain carries TRBV6-5 and TRBJ2-7; a weak D match, TRBD2 (5 bases). Trimming pared 2 bases from V and 7 bases from J, leaving 12 bases between. Germline CDR1 reads MNHEY; CDR2 reads SVGAGI. The length of the CDR3 is 13 residues. The CDR3 region is CASSYDRTLEQYF. CDR3 nucleotide sequence: TGTGCCAGCAGTTACGACCGGACTTTAGAGCAGTACTTC.

This clonotype was seen more than once but under ten times. The gene calls are TRBV5-1 and TRBJ2-3, with TRBD2 as a possible D gene (5 bases). V lost 5 bases, J lost 6 bases, and 10 bases lay in between. In germline, CDR1 is SGHRS, CDR2 YFSETQ. The CDR3 consists of 12 residues. This CDR3 reads CASRGSFDTQYF. As DNA, the CDR3 is TGCGCCAGCAGGGGGAGCTTCGATACGCAGTATTTT.

This clonotype was recorded a few times. J is TRBJ2-1 and V is TRBV28; a possible D gene is TRBD1 (5 bases). The CDR3 is 14 residues long. Germline V gene lookup returns CDR1 MDHEN and CDR2 SYDVKM. With 5 bases removed from V and 8 bases from J, the gap between germline ends came to 16 bases. CDR3 residues: CASSRPGSLHEQFF. The DNA for the CDR3 is TGTGCCAGCAGTCGTCCAGGGTCCCTTCATGAGCAGTTCTTC. The full variable domain, rest sourced from reference TRBV28 and TRBJ2-1, is DVKVTQSSRYLVKRTGEKVFLECVQDMDHENMFWYRQDPGLGLRLIYFSYDVKMKEKGDIPEGYSVSREKKERFSLILESASTNQTSMYLCASSRPGSLHEQFFGPGTRLTVL.

This clonotype was counted at least ten times. The chain is built from TRBV2 and TRBJ2-1, with unresolved D. In germline, CDR1 is SNHLY, CDR2 FYNNEI. The CDR3 loop spans 15 amino acids. V lost 1 base, J lost 0 bases, and 7 bases lay in between. The CDR3 DNA reads as TGTGCCAGCAGTGAAGACGGCCTCTCCTACAATGAGCAGTTCTTC. Amino acids: CASSEDGLSYNEQFF.

This clonotype was observed many times. The chain joins TRBV30 to TRBJ2-2; 11 bases match TRBD2. CDR1 and CDR2 from the germline V gene are GTSNPN and SVGIG (reference sequence). There are 18 residues in the CDR3. V gave up 4 bases and J gave up 2 bases; unmatched junction bases: 12. CDR3 DNA sequence: TGTGCCTGGACCCCCCCGACTAGCGGGATAGCCAACACCGGGGAGCTGTTTTTT. Amino acid sequence: CAWTPPTSGIANTGELFF.

This clonotype was recorded a few times. This rearrangement joins TRBV7-9 to TRBJ2-7, with a possible D match to TRBD1 (6 bases). Germline V gives CDR1 SEHNR, CDR2 FQNEAQ (reference sequence). The CDR3 is 15 residues long. V lost 2 bases and J 4 bases, leaving 15 bases between the germline ends. Written as DNA, the CDR3 is TGTGCCAGCAGCTTATCAGGCCAGAGGGGGTACGAGCAGTACTTC. It specifies CASSLSGQRGYEQYF. The entire variable domain, with the rest obtained from reference TRBV7-9 and TRBJ2-7, is as follows: DTGVSQNPRHKITKRGQNVTFRCDPISEHNRLYWYRQTLGQGPEFLTYFQNEAQLEKSRLLSDRFSAERPKGSFSTLEIQRTEQGDSAMYLCASSLSGQRGYEQYFGPGTRLTVT.